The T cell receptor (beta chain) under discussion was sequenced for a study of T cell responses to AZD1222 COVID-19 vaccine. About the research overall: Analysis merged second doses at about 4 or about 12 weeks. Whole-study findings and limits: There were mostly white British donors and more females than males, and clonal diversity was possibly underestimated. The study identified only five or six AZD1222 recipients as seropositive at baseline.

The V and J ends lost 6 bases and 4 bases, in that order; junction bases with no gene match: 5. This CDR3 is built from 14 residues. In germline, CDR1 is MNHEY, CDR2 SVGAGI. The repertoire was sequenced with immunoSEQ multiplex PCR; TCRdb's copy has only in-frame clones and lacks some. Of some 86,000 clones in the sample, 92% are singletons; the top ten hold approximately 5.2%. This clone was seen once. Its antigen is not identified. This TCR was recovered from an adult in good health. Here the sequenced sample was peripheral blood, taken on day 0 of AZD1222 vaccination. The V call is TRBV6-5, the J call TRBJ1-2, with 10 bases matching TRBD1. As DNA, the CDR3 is TGTGCCAGCAGCCTGGGACAGGGGTTCTATGGCTACACCTTC. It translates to CASSLGQGFYGYTF.